This record looks at one T cell receptor (beta chain) sequence and its context. Its specificity is not known. The CDR3 runs to 14 residues. CDR1 and CDR2 from the germline V gene are KGHSH and LQKENI. V lost 6 bases and J 5 bases, leaving 16 bases between the germline ends. This record belongs to a study of shared clonotypes between healthy human individuals. Study summary: CD4 naive and CD4 memory each took three plates per donor, while CD8 naive took two and CD8 memory one. Regarding the study as a whole: Larger estimated richness was generally recorded for naive subsets relative to memory subsets.

Genomic DNA of each subset was evenly split across several immunoSEQ plates. Measured with immunoSEQ multiplex PCR; TCRdb has only the in-frame clones, and not every one. The sample contains over 1.5 million clones, 95% to 99% of which appear only once. Each of the donors was a healthy adult who was HIV-negative and had not had a recent acute infection or vaccination. The V and J genes are TRBV18 and TRBJ2-5, with D perhaps TRBD1 or TRBD2 (6 bases each). The sample was naive CD4+ T cells sorted from blood. Sample subset: CD45RA+ positively selected. This clonotype was sampled from a young man in good health. CDR3 amino acids: CASSADRGGETQYF. The CDR3 nucleotides are TGTGCCAGCTCGGCGGACAGAGGAGGGGAGACCCAGTACTTC.